Below are 5 T cell receptor beta chains sequenced from a single sample in a study of blood T cell repertoires in COVID-19. Clones were sequenced by immunoSEQ multiplex PCR, and TCRdb holds only the in-frame ones, with some missing. The sample contains roughly 87,000 clones, around 84% of which appear only once. Specimen: peripheral blood. These receptor sequences come from a woman aged 55-69 years with acute or convalescent COVID-19.

The chain uses TRBV5-1 and TRBJ2-5; a possible D gene is TRBD1 (6 bases). V was shortened by 4 bases and J by 9 bases, with 19 bases between the two germline ends. Germline lookup yields CDR1 SGHRS and CDR2 YFSETQ. This CDR3 has 14 amino acids. The CDR3: CASSPPGPEGAQYF. The CDR3, as DNA: TGCGCCAGCAGCCCCCCGGGACCCGAGGGGGCCCAGTACTTC.

CDR3: CASSDRLGYEQYF. CDR3 nucleotides: TGTGCCAGCAGCGACCGACTAGGCTACGAGCAGTACTTC. The gene calls are TRBV9 and TRBJ2-7, with D tentatively TRBD2 (6 bases). This CDR3 spans 13 amino acids. With 3 bases removed from V and 3 bases from J, the gap between germline ends came to 10 bases. Germline V gene data show CDR1 as SGDLS and CDR2 as YYNGEE. The full variable domain, rest sourced from reference TRBV9 and TRBJ2-7, is DSGVTQTPKHLITATGQRVTLRCSPRSGDLSVYWYQQSLDQGLQFLIQYYNGEERAKGNILERFSAQQFPDLHSELNLSSLELGDSALYFCASSDRLGYEQYFGPGTRLTVT.

This chain links TRBV2 with TRBJ2-3; TRBD2 matches 9 bases. Germline V gene sequence: CDR1 SNHLY, CDR2 FYNNEI. This CDR3 is 14 amino acids long. The V and J ends lost 4 bases and 3 bases, in that order; junction bases with no gene match: 2. The CDR3 DNA is TGTGCCAGCAGTGTGCTAGCGGGGACAGATACGCAGTATTTT. It codes for CASSVLAGTDTQYF.

The chain's CDR3 is CASSTDRVGELFF. CDR3 nucleotide sequence: TGTGCCAGCAGCACGGACAGGGTGGGGGAGCTGTTTTTT. The rearrangement joins TRBV11-2 to TRBJ2-2; 8 nucleotides match TRBD1. From germline, CDR1 is SGHAT and CDR2 FQNNGV. V was pared by 5 bases and J by 8 bases, with 4 bases of the junction left unmatched. This CDR3 is 13 amino acids long.

The chain recombines TRBV27 with TRBJ2-6; D perhaps matches TRBD1 (5 bases). This CDR3 is built from 18 residues. Germline values: CDR1 MNHEY, CDR2 SMNVEV (reference sequence). V was shortened by 5 bases and J by 0 bases, with 17 bases between the two germline ends. The CDR3 sequence is CASSTRPRDSSGANVLTF. The CDR3 region has the DNA TGTGCCAGCAGTACCCGCCCCAGGGATAGCTCTGGGGCCAACGTCCTGACTTTC.